This T cell receptor (beta chain) appears in the sequencing data of a study of vaccination and CD4 T cells after COVID-19. Study results and caveats: The median number of SARS-CoV-2-reactive clonotypes increased from 21 to 38, a change that did not reach significance.

Documented treatment: 10-day PBMC culture with coronavirus spike peptide pools or control peptides (ViraFEST assay). V lost 0 bases and J lost 2, with 10 bases in between. Per the germline V gene, CDR1 is MNHEY and CDR2 is SVGEGT. The CDR3 covers 15 residues. The table lists this clonotype with a few counts. Its antigen remains unknown. Cultured CD4+ T cell DNA underwent sequencing with the Oncomine TCR Beta short-read assay. In this case, cultured CD4+ T cells provided the extracted genomic DNA. TCRdb re-called the PCR reads through MiXCR, storing one row per CDR3 protein. Of about 14,000 distinct CDR3 sequences detected, around 56% appear once; the ten largest clones hold approximately 12%.

This chain uses TRBV6-2 or TRBV6-3 with TRBJ1-1, with D hard to call. Sequenced input: CD4+ T cells from blood, cultured in vitro. The clonotype was recovered from a human donor who had recovered from COVID-19. In nucleotides, the CDR3 is TGTGCCAGCAGTTACTCGTTACGGGTCAACACTGAAGCTTTCTTT. Residues: CASSYSLRVNTEAFF.